Included here is one T cell receptor (beta chain) sequence, with context. Its antigen is not known. In the PCR, 60 Vbeta and 13 Jbeta primers were used. TCRdb's copy holds only in-frame clones and misses some; the assay was immunoSEQ multiplex PCR. The profile shows about 120,000 clones, 60% to 85% of them singletons. The data were obtained in a study of cytomegalovirus exposure and HLA in healthy donors. Study conclusions and caveats: Most TCR beta V segments were productive about 90% or about 30% of the time in an earlier analysis.

The source of this sequence is a woman between 35 and 50 years old in good health and CMV-seropositive. Sample: PBMCs.

Here the CDR3 DNA reads TGTGCCAGCAGCTCTCGCGGGGTGGGTTACACCGGGGAGCTGTTTTTT. Its translation is CASSSRGVGYTGELFF. The chain uses TRBV7-2 and TRBJ2-2, with a tentative D call TRBD2 (6 bases). The V end was cut by 4 bases, the J end by 3 bases, with 15 bases between. This CDR3 has 16 amino acids. Germline CDR1 SGHTA, CDR2 FQGNSA.